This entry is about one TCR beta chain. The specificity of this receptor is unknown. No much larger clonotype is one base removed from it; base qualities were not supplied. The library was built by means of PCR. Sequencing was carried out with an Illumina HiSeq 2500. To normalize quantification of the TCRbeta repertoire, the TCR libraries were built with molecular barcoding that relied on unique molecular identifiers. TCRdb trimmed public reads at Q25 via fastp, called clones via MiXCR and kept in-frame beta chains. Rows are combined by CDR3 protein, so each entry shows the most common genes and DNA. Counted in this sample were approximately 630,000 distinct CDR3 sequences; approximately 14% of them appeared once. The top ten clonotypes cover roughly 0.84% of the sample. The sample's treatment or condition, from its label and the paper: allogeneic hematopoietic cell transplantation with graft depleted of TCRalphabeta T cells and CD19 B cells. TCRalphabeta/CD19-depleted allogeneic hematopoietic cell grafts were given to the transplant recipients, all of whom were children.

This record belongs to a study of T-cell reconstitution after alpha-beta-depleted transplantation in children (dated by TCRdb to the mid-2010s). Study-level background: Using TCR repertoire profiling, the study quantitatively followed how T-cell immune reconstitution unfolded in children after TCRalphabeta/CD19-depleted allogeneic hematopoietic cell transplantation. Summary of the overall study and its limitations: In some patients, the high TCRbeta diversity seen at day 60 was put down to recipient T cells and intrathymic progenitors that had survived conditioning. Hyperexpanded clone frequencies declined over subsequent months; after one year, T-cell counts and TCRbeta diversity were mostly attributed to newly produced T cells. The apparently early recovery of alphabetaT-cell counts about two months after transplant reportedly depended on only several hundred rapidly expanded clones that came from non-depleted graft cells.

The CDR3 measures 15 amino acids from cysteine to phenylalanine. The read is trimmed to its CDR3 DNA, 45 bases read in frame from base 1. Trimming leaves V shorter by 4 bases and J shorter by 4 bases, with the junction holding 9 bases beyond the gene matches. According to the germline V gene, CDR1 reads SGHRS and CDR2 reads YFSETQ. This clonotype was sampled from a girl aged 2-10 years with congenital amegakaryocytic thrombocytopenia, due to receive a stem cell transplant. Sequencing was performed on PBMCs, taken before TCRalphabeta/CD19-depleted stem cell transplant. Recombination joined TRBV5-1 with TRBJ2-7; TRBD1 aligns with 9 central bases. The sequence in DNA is TGCGCCAGCAGCCCTATCGGGACAGGGTATTACGAGCAGTACTTC. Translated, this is CASSPIGTGYYEQYF.